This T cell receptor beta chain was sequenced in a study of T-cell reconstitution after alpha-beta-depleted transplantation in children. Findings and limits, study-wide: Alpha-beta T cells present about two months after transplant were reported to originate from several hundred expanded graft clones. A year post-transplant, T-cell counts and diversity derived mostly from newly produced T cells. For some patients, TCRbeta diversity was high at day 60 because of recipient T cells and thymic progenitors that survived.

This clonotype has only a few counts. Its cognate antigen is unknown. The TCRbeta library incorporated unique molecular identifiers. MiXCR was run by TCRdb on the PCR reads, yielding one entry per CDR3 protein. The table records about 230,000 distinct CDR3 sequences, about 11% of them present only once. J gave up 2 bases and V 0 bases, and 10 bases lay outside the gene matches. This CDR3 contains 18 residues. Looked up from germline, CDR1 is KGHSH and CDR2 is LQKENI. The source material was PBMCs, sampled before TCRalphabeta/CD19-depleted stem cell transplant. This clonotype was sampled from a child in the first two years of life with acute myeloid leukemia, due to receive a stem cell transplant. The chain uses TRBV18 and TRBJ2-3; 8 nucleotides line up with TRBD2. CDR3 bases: TGTGCCAGCTCACCACCGTGGGAGACTAGCGCGTTCACAGATACGCAGTATTTT. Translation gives CASSPPWETSAFTDTQYF.